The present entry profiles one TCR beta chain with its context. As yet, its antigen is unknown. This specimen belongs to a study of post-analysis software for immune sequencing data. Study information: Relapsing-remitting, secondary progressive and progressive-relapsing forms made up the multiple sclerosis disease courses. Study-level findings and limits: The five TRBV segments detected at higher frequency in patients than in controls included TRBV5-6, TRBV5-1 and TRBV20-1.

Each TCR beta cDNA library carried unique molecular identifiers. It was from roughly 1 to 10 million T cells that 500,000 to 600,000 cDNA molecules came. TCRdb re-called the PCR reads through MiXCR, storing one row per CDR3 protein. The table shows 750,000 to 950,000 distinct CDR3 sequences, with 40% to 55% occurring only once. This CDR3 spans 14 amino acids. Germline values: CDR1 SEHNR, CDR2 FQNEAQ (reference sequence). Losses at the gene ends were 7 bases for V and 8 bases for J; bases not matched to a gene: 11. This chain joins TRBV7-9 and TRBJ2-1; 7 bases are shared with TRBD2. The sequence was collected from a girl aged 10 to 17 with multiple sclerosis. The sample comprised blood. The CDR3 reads CASNIGGRVDEQFF. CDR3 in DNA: TGTGCCAGCAACATCGGGGGGAGGGTGGATGAGCAGTTCTTC.